Listed here are 3 T cell receptor beta chains from one sample, sequenced in a study of shared clonotypes between healthy human individuals. Assay: immunoSEQ multiplex PCR; the TCRdb copy retains only in-frame clones and omits some. This table has roughly 320,000 clones, roughly 84% appearing once. Source material: memory CD8+ T cells sorted from blood. As to subset: CD45RO+ cells pooled with CCR7-negative TemRA cells. The receptors were gathered from a man younger than 30 in good health.

The chain is built from TRBV4-3 and TRBJ1-2; unclear D gene. The CDR3 loop spans 17 amino acids. V was cut by 0 bases and J by 4 bases, with 18 bases left in between. Germline V gene data show CDR1 as LGHNA and CDR2 as YSLEER. The CDR3 nucleotides are TGCGCCAGCAGCCAAGATCGTGGACTTCCGAGGGCCTATGGCTACACCTTC. Translating gives CASSQDRGLPRAYGYTF.

Concerning this clone: The same CDR3 can be traced to other DNA sequences in this sample. The rearrangement uses TRBV10-1 and TRBJ2-7; D ambiguous. Looked up from germline, CDR1 is WNHNN and CDR2 is SYGVQD (reference sequence). This CDR3 spans 12 amino acids. Trimming left V 0 bases short and J 4 bases short, with 4 bases between. For the CDR3, the DNA is TGCGCCAGCAGTGAGTCGGGATACGAGCAGTACTTC. Translation: CASSESGYEQYF.

This chain links TRBV27 with TRBJ2-1; D is undetermined. With 2 bases removed from V and 9 bases from J, the gap between germline ends came to 14 bases. In germline, CDR1 is MNHEY, CDR2 SMNVEV (reference sequence). The CDR3 sequence is 14 residues long. Here the CDR3 DNA reads TGTGCCAGCAGTTTACTGTCAGACGGCGGTGAGCAGTTCTTC. Protein sequence: CASSLLSDGGEQFF.